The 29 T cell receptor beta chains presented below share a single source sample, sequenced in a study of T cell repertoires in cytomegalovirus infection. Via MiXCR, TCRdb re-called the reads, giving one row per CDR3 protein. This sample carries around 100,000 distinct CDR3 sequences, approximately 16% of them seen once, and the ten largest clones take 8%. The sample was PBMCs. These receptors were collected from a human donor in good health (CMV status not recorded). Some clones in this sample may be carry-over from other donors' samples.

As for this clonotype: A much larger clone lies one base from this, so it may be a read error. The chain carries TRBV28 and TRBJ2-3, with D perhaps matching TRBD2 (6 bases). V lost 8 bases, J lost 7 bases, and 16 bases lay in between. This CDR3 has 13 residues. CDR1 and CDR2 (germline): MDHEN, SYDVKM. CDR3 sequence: CASRPAGRNTQYF. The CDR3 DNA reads TGTGCCAGCCGTCCCGCGGGGAGGAATACGCAGTATTTT.

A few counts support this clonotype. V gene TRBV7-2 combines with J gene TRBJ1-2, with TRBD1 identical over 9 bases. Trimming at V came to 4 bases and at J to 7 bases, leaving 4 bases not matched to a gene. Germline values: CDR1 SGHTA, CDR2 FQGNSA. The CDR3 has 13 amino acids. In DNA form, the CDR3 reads TGTGCCAGCAGCTCGGACAGGGGAGGTGGCTACACCTTC. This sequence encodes CASSSDRGGGYTF.

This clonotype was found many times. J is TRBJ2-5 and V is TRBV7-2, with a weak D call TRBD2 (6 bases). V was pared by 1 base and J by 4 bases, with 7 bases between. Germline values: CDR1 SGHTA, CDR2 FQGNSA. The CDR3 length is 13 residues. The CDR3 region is CASSLEGLETQYF. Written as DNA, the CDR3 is TGTGCCAGCAGCTTAGAGGGACTAGAGACCCAGTACTTC.

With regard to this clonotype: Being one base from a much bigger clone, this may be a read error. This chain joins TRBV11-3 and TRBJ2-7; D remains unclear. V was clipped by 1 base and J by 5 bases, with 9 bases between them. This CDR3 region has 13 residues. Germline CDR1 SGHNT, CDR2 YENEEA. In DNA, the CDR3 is TGTGCCAGCAGCTTAGCCACTGAGGACGAGCAGTACTTC. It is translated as CASSLATEDEQYF.

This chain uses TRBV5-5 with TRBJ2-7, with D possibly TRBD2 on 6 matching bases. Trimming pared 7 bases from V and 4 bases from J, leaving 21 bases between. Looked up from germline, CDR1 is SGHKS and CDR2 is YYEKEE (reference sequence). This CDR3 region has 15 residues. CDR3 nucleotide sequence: TGTGCCAGCGGGTGGATGGCAGGGACTGGGTACGAGCAGTACTTC. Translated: CASGWMAGTGYEQYF.

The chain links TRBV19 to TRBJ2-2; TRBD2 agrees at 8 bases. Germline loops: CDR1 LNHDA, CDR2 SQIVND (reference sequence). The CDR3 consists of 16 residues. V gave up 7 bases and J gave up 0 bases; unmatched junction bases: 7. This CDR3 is CASNSGEYANTGELFF. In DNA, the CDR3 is TGTGCCAGTAATAGCGGGGAATACGCGAACACCGGGGAGCTGTTTTTT.

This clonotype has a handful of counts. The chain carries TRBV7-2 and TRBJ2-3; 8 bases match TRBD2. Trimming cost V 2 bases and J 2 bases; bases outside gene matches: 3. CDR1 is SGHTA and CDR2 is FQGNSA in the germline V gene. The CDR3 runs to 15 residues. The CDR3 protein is CASSLQAGDTDTQYF. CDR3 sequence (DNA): TGTGCCAGCAGCTTACAAGCGGGGGACACAGATACGCAGTATTTT.

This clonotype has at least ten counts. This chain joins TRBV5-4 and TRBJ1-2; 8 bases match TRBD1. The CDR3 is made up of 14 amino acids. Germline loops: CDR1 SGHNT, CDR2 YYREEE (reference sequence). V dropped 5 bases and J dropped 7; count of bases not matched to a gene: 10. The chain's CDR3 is CASRNSGGYIGYTF. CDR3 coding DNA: TGTGCCAGCAGGAATTCAGGGGGCTACATTGGCTACACCTTC.

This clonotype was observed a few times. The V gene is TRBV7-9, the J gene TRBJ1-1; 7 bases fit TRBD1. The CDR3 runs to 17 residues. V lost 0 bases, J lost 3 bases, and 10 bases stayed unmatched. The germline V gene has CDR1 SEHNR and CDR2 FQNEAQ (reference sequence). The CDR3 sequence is CASSLAGTGRGDTEAFF. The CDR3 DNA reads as TGTGCCAGCAGCTTAGCTGGTACGGGCAGGGGGGACACTGAAGCTTTCTTT.

The CDR3 is CATREGQSSYNEQFF. CDR3 nucleotides: TGTGCCACCCGGGAGGGACAGAGCTCCTACAATGAGCAGTTCTTC. J is TRBJ2-1 and V is TRBV6-1; D is perhaps TRBD2 (8 bases). The CDR3 length is 15 residues. V lost 10 bases and J lost 0, with 16 bases in between. Germline CDR1 and CDR2: MNHNS and SASEGT.

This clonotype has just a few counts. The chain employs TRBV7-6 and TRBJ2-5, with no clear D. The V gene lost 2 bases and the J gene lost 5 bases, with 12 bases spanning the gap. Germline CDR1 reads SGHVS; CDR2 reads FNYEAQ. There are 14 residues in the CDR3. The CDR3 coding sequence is TGTGCCAGCAGCTTATTTAGTCATGGCGAGACCCAGTACTTC. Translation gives CASSLFSHGETQYF. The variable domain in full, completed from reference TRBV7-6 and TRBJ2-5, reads GAGVSQSPRYKVTKRGQDVALRCDPISGHVSLYWYRQALGQGPEFLTYFNYEAQQDKSGLPNDRFSAERPEGSISTLTIQRTEQRDSAMYRCASSLFSHGETQYFGPGTRLLVL.

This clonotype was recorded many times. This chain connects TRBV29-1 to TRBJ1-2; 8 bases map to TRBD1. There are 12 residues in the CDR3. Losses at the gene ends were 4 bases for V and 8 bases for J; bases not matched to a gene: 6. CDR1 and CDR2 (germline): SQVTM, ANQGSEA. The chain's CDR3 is CSVVLTGAGYTF. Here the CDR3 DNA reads TGCAGCGTTGTCCTGACAGGGGCGGGCTACACCTTC.

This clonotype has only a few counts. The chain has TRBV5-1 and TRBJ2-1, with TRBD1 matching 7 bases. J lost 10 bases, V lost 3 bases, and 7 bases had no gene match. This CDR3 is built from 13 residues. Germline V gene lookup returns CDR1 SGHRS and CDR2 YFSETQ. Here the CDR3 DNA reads TGCGCCAGCAGCTCCGGACAGGCAGGGGAGCAGTTCTTC. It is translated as CASSSGQAGEQFF.

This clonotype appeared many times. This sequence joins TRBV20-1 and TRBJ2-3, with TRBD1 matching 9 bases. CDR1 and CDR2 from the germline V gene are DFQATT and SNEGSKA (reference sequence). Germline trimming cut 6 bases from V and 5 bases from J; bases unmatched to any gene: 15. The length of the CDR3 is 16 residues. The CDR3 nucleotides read TGCAGTGCCGTAACTCCAACATTGACAGGGGGAGATACGCAGTATTTT. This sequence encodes CSAVTPTLTGGDTQYF.

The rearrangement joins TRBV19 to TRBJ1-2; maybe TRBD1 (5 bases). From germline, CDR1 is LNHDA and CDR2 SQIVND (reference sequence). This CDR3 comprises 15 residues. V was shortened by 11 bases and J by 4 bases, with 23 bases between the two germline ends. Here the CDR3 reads CASSIRGITSYGYTF. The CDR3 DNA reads TGTGCCTCATCTATCCGGGGCATTACCAGCTATGGCTACACCTTC.

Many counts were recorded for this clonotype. Here the CDR3 reads CATTGEGQETQYF. CDR3 DNA sequence: TGTGCCACGACAGGGGAAGGTCAAGAGACCCAGTACTTC. This rearrangement joins TRBV10-3 to TRBJ2-5; 8 bases fit TRBD1. Germline V CDR1 and CDR2: ENHRY, SYGVKD. After removal of 10 bases from V and 2 bases from J, the junction contained 6 bases not matched to a gene. The CDR3 contains 13 residues.

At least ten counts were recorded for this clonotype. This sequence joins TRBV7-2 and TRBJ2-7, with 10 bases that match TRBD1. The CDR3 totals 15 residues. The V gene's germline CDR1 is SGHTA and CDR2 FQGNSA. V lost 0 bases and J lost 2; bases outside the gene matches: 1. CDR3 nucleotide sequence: TGTGCCAGCAGCTTAGCCGGGACAGGGGCCTACGAGCAGTACTTC. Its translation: CASSLAGTGAYEQYF.

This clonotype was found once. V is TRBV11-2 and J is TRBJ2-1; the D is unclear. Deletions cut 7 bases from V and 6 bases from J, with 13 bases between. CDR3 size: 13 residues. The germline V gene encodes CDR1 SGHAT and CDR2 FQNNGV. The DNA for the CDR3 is TGTGCCAGCAAAAAGTGGTTTACCAATGAGCAGTTCTTC. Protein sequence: CASKKWFTNEQFF.

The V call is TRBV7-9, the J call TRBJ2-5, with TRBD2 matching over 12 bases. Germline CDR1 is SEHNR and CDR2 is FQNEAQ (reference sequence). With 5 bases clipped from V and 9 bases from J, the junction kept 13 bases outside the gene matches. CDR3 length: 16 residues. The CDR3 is CASSRAASGGASAQYF. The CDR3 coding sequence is TGTGCCAGCAGCCGCGCGGCTAGCGGGGGGGCTAGTGCCCAGTACTTC.

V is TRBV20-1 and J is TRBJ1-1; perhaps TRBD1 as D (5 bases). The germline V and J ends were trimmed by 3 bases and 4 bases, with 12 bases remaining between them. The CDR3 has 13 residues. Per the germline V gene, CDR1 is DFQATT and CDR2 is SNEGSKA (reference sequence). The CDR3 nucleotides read TGCAGTGCTAGTGGGACGGAAACCACTGAAGCTTTCTTT. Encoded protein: CSASGTETTEAFF.

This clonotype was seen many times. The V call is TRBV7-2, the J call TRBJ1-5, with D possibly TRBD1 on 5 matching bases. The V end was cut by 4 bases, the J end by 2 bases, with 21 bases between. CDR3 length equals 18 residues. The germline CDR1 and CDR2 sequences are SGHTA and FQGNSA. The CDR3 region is CASSSLGDSHGGNQPQHF. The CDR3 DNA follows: TGTGCCAGCAGCTCTCTGGGGGACTCTCACGGGGGCAATCAGCCCCAGCATTTT.

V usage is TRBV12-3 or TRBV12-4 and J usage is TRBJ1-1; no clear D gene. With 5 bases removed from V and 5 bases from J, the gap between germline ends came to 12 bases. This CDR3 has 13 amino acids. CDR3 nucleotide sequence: TGTGCCAGCAGTACGGAGTATGGGACTGAAGCTTTCTTT. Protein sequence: CASSTEYGTEAFF.

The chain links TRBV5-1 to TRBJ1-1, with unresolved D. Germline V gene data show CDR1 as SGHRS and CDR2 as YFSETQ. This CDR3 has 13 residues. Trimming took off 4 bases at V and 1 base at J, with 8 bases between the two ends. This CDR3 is CASSRVPNTEAFF. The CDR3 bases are TGCGCCAGCAGCCGCGTTCCGAACACTGAAGCTTTCTTT. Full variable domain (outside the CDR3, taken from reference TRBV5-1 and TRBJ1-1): KAGVTQTPRYLIKTRGQQVTLSCSPISGHRSVSWYQQTPGQGLQFLFEYFSETQRNKGNFPGRFSGRQFSNSRSEMNVSTLELGDSALYLCASSRVPNTEAFFGQGTRLTVV.

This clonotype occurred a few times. CDR3 sequence reads: CASSEILWSPLHF. The DNA of the CDR3 is TGTGCCAGCAGTGAGATCTTATGGTCACCCCTCCACTTT. The chain is built from TRBV2 and TRBJ1-6; D is unclear. V was clipped by 3 bases and J by 10 bases, with 10 bases between them. Germline V lookup: CDR1 SNHLY, CDR2 FYNNEI. The CDR3 contains 13 residues.

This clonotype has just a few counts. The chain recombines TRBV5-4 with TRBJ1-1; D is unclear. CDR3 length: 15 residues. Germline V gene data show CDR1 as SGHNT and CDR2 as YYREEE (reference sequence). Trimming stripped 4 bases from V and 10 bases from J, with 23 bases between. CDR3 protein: CASSQKDRDPFPAFF. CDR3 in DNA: TGTGCCAGCAGCCAGAAGGACCGGGATCCATTCCCAGCTTTCTTT.

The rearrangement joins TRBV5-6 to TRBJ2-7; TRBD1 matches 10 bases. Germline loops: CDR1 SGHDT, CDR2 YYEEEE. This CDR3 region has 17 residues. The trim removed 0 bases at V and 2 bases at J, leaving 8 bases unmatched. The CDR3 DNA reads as TGTGCCAGCAGCTTGGGACCCGGGACAGGGGTTCCCTACGAGCAGTACTTC. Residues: CASSLGPGTGVPYEQYF.

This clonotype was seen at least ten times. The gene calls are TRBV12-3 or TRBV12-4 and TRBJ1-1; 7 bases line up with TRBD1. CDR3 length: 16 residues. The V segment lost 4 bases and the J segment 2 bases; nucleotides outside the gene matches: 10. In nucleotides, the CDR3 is TGTGCCAGCAGTTCCTACCGGGACAGATTAAACACTGAAGCTTTCTTT. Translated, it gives CASSSYRDRLNTEAFF.

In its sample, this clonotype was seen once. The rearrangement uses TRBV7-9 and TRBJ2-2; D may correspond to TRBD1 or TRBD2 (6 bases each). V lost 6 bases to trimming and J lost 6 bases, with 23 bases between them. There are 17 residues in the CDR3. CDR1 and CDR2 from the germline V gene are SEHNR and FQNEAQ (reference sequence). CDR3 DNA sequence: TGTGCCAGCAGAACTCACCCGGGGGCGGTAGCCTCCGGGGAGCTGTTTTTT. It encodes CASRTHPGAVASGELFF.

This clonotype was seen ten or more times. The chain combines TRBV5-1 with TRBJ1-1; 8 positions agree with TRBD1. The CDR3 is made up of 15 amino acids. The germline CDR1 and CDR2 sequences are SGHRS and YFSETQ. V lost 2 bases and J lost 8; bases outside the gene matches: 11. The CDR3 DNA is TGCGCCAGCAGCTTTCGTACCGGGACAGGAGCAGAAGCTTTCTTT. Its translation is CASSFRTGTGAEAFF.